The rows below give T cell receptor beta chains drawn from one sample of a study of blood T cell repertoires in COVID-19. Method: immunoSEQ multiplex PCR; TCRdb's copy keeps in-frame clones and lacks some. The table has approximately 200,000 clones, approximately 81% seen once. The source material was PBMCs or T cells enriched from blood (not recorded which). Receptors originate from a man in his forties who had recovered from COVID-19. CDR3s include the opening cysteine and the closing phenylalanine or tryptophan. D genes are given only for firm matches. Clone size is stated in some rows and not others, as once, few, many or a class when expanded.

D	length	V	size	J	CDR3	DNA
TRBD1	16	TRBV2	NA	TRBJ2-1	CASSDPGTGSYNEQFF	TGTGCCAGCAGTGATCCGGGGACAGGGTCCTACAATGAGCAGTTCTTC
NA	15	TRBV14	few	TRBJ2-6	CASSQVGGGANVLTF	TGTGCCAGCAGCCAAGTCGGGGGTGGGGCCAACGTCCTGACTTTC
TRBD2	18	TRBV5-1	NA	TRBJ2-7	CASSLPRLARPRYYEQYF	TGCGCCAGCAGCTTACCCAGACTAGCGCGACCCCGCTACTACGAGCAGTACTTC
TRBD1	12	TRBV18	NA	TRBJ1-1	CASSFGQDEAFF	TGTGCCAGCTCCTTCGGACAGGATGAAGCTTTCTTT
NA	15	TRBV5-1	NA	TRBJ2-7	CASSLSPGSSYEQYF	TGCGCCAGCAGCTTGAGCCCGGGGAGCTCCTACGAGCAGTACTTC
NA	15	TRBV4-1	NA	TRBJ2-7	CASSQVRDNFYEQYF	TGCGCCAGCAGCCAAGTTCGGGACAACTTCTACGAGCAGTACTTC
TRBD2	15	TRBV9	NA	TRBJ2-1	CASSVALRGGNEQFF	TGTGCCAGCAGCGTAGCCCTCCGCGGGGGCAATGAGCAGTTCTTC
NA	13	TRBV5-1	NA	TRBJ2-3	CASWVGNTDTQYF	TGCGCCAGCTGGGTGGGCAACACAGATACGCAGTATTTT
TRBD2	15	TRBV28	few	TRBJ2-1	CASSFKRAGGHEQFF	TGTGCCAGCAGTTTTAAGAGAGCGGGAGGGCATGAGCAGTTCTTC
TRBD2	22	TRBV27	NA	TRBJ2-1	CASSLGWRVGLAGGGAYNEQFF	TGTGCCAGCAGTTTAGGATGGAGAGTAGGACTAGCGGGAGGAGGGGCCTACAATGAGCAGTTCTTC
NA	13	TRBV6-2/TRBV6-3	NA	TRBJ2-5	CASSPGGQETQYF	TGTGCCAGCAGTCCCGGGGGCCAAGAGACCCAGTACTTC
NA	14	TRBV3-1/TRBV3-2	NA	TRBJ1-5	CASSLTGPNQPQHF	TGTGCCAGCAGCCTCACAGGGCCCAATCAGCCCCAGCATTTT
TRBD2	16	TRBV9	NA	TRBJ2-7	CASSVDHGGSSYEQYF	TGTGCCAGCAGCGTAGACCACGGGGGGAGCTCCTACGAGCAGTACTTC
TRBD2	17	TRBV24-1	NA	TRBJ2-1	CATSDRRASGGYNEQFF	TGTGCCACCAGTGACCGACGGGCTAGCGGGGGCTACAATGAGCAGTTCTTC
NA	14	TRBV6-2/TRBV6-3	NA	TRBJ2-2	CASSSHRNTGELFF	TGTGCCAGCAGTTCCCACAGGAACACCGGGGAGCTGTTTTTT
TRBD2	14	TRBV19	NA	TRBJ2-5	CASSIAGGTETQYF	TGTGCCAGTAGTATAGCGGGAGGTACAGAGACCCAGTACTTC
NA	15	TRBV6-5	NA	TRBJ2-1	CASRGGGSPYNEQFF	TGTGCCAGCAGGGGGGGCGGGAGCCCCTACAATGAGCAGTTCTTC
TRBD1	13	TRBV2	NA	TRBJ1-2	CASRGQGIGGYTF	TGTGCCAGCAGGGGACAGGGGATTGGTGGCTACACCTTC
NA	14	TRBV24-1	NA	TRBJ2-7	CATKFRDTSYEQYF	TGTGCCACGAAATTCCGGGACACAAGCTACGAGCAGTACTTC
TRBD1	12	TRBV30	NA	TRBJ1-1	CAWNTGGMGAFF	TGTGCCTGGAACACAGGGGGCATGGGAGCTTTCTTT
NA	16	TRBV19	NA	TRBJ1-6	CASSIRAPDSNSPLHF	TGTGCCAGTAGTATAAGGGCTCCGGACTCTAATTCACCCCTCCACTTT
TRBD2	15	TRBV19	NA	TRBJ2-1	CASSITLAAANEQFF	TGTGCCAGTAGTATTACCCTAGCGGCAGCGAATGAGCAGTTCTTC
NA	16	TRBV4-1	many	TRBJ1-6	CASSQEAVSQGSPLHF	TGCGCCAGCAGCCAAGAGGCAGTTTCGCAGGGTTCACCCCTCCACTTT
TRBD2	14	TRBV6-5	NA	TRBJ2-3	CASRQSGRSDTQYF	TGTGCCAGCAGACAGAGCGGGAGGTCAGATACGCAGTATTTT
NA	16	TRBV4-1	medium-sized	TRBJ1-3	CASSQGVGGSGNTIYF	TGCGCCAGCAGCCAAGGGGTAGGGGGCTCTGGAAACACCATATATTTT
NA	11	TRBV3-1/TRBV3-2	NA	TRBJ2-1	CASSSIDEQFF	TGTGCCAGCAGTAGTATCGATGAGCAGTTCTTC
NA	13	TRBV2	NA	TRBJ2-5	CASSEEGRKTQYF	TGTGCCAGCAGTGAAGAGGGGAGGAAGACCCAGTACTTC
NA	15	TRBV11-2	NA	TRBJ1-1	CASSSYRAEGTEAFF	TGTGCCAGCAGCTCGTACAGGGCCGAGGGCACTGAAGCTTTCTTT
TRBD2	19	TRBV5-6	few	TRBJ2-7	CASSLSIGPSGRREEEQYF	TGTGCCAGCAGCTTATCGATAGGACCTAGCGGGAGGCGGGAGGAGGAGCAGTACTTC
NA	13	TRBV27	NA	TRBJ1-1	CASSLAGPTEAFF	TGTGCCAGCAGTTTAGCGGGGCCCACTGAAGCTTTCTTT
TRBD2	17	TRBV5-8	NA	TRBJ2-3	CASSFFLAGGTSDTQYF	TGTGCCAGCAGCTTTTTCCTAGCGGGGGGGACATCAGATACGCAGTATTTT
NA	15	TRBV13	NA	TRBJ1-1	CASSQNLRGNTEAFF	TGTGCCAGCAGCCAAAATCTCAGGGGGAACACTGAAGCTTTCTTT
TRBD1	17	TRBV9	once	TRBJ1-1	CASSRGQGDVLGTEAFF	TGTGCCAGCAGCCGAGGGCAGGGGGATGTTTTGGGCACTGAAGCTTTCTTT
NA	13	TRBV9	NA	TRBJ2-7	CASSVEEGGEQYF	TGTGCCAGCAGCGTAGAGGAGGGTGGCGAGCAGTACTTC
NA	15	TRBV19	NA	TRBJ2-7	CASSILGAFAYEQYF	TGTGCCAGTAGTATACTGGGGGCGTTCGCCTACGAGCAGTACTTC
TRBD1	15	TRBV3-1/TRBV3-2	few	TRBJ2-3	CASSQQGERGDTQYF	TGTGCCAGCAGCCAGCAGGGGGAGCGAGGAGATACGCAGTATTTT
TRBD1	17	TRBV5-1	NA	TRBJ2-6	CASNPGQVGSGANVLTF	TGCGCCAGCAACCCCGGACAGGTAGGCTCTGGGGCCAACGTCCTGACTTTC
TRBD1	17	TRBV18	NA	TRBJ1-4	CASSPASNRGQSEKLFF	TGTGCCAGCTCACCAGCCTCCAACAGGGGGCAGTCTGAAAAACTGTTTTTT
NA	13	TRBV5-1	once	TRBJ1-1	CASSLARVTEAFF	TGCGCCAGCAGCTTGGCCAGGGTTACTGAAGCTTTCTTT
TRBD2	16	TRBV5-5	NA	TRBJ2-5	CASSLDPGGFQETQYF	TGTGCCAGCAGCTTGGACCCCGGGGGGTTCCAAGAGACCCAGTACTTC